This T cell receptor beta chain derives from a study of control samples from healthy donors and cancer patients. TCRdb's copy holds only in-frame clones and misses some; the assay was immunoSEQ multiplex PCR. The sample consists of approximately 170,000 clones, roughly 88% of them appearing once. This clone was recorded once. Other nucleotide sequences from this sample produce the same CDR3. This CDR3 region has 13 residues. V lost 1 base to trimming and J lost 7 bases; unmatched junction nucleotides: 0. Germline V gene data show CDR1 as LNHDA and CDR2 as SQIVND (reference sequence). The genes are TRBV19 and TRBJ2-2, with 7 bases aligning to TRBD2. Input material: blood. This clonotype originated in a woman between 25 and 40 years old in good health. CDR3 protein: CASSIAGGGELFF. In nucleotides, the CDR3 is TGTGCCAGTAGTATAGCGGGAGGCGGGGAGCTGTTTTTT.